This T cell receptor beta chain originates from a study of T-cell memory formation after mild COVID-19. General study results and limits: Detection of some responders pre-infection suggested pre-existing cross-reactive memory T cells participated.

The V gene lost 4 bases and the J gene lost 4 bases, with 13 bases spanning the gap. CDR1 and CDR2 from the germline V gene are GTSNPN and SVGIG (reference sequence). This CDR3 has 13 amino acids. As to this clonotype: The antigen is not known.

5'RACE primed at constant segments yielded TCR alpha and TCR beta cDNA libraries bearing sample barcodes and UMIs. TCRdb fed the 5' RACE reads into MiXCR, producing one record per CDR3 protein. This table holds roughly 240,000 distinct CDR3 sequences, under 20% found once. The clonotype was recovered from a man between 18 and 35 years old who had mild COVID-19 (a few samples of this study predate the infection). Cell type and time point are not known. Sequenced input: PBMCs or a T cell subset sorted from them (not recorded which). The rearrangement joins TRBV30 to TRBJ1-1; no definite D call. The CDR3 bases are TGTGCCTGGATGTCTTATTCCCGCACTGAAGCTTTCTTT. Amino acids: CAWMSYSRTEAFF.